The TCR beta chain described here comes from a study of cytomegalovirus exposure and HLA in healthy donors (dated by TCRdb to the late 2010s). About the full investigation: A later analysis indicated that the roughly 130 validation repertoires were generated on the platform also employed for the 700 or so repertoires of the first cohort. High-throughput TCR immunosequencing, statistical association of individual TCRs with disease status, and machine learning were combined to predict cytomegalovirus infection status. Along with the approximately 650-subject first cohort, a separate validation cohort of over a hundred different subjects was used. The study aimed to test whether cataloging public T cell receptors could reveal signatures of past pathogen exposure.

Broader findings and caveats from the paper: A total of 150 to 200 TCR beta chains were listed by the study as associated with cytomegalovirus. Most TCR sequences were seen in very few donors, while some public TCRs were found in many individuals. Of the cluster scores, 90% to 95% were above 0 in a later analysis, which found that TCRs clustered in the first cohort also tended to co-occur in the approximately 120 validation repertoires. All 120 or so repertoires were used to score co-occurrence in the validation cohort in a later analysis, because that analysis had no HLA typing for the cohort. The authors suggested that the approach could potentially be generalized to other disease states and immunological phenotypes. Cytomegalovirus status was reported to be diagnosed by the classifier with high specificity and sensitivity in both the original and validation cohorts. In vitro tests confirmed that a few of the cytomegalovirus-associated TCR beta chains recognize cytomegalovirus antigens.

V loses 5 bases at its end and J loses 8 bases; junction bases beyond the gene matches: 11. For CDR1 and CDR2, the germline V gene (reference sequence) lists MNHEY and SMNVEV. From cysteine to phenylalanine, the CDR3 is 17 amino acids long. The only DNA kept is the CDR3, 51 bases in frame from the first base. Libraries were constructed by the immunoSEQ multiplex PCR assay. The study's processing was this. A statistical classification framework was built for diagnosing cytomegalovirus status from the catalog of TCR beta chain sequences. TCRdb obtained this table from immuneACCESS and retained in-frame rearrangements with V and J assigned. These tables miss some clones; where compared with another copy, unresolved V genes account for less than half of the shortfall, and the remainder is unexplained. V, J and clone size are taken as reported in that table, and D and trimming were inferred from the DNA itself. The sample contains approximately 190,000 clones, 84% of them found a single time. The ten largest clones add up to roughly 7% of the sample.

Note on this clone: Its target antigen remains unknown. Base-call qualities are not available, and no considerably larger clone is one nucleotide away.

Donors formed part of the validation cohort, which comprised approximately 130 subjects and was distinct from the first cohort of 690 or so subjects. The sample consisted of PBMCs. The origin of this receptor is a man aged 18 to 29 in good health and CMV-seropositive. This sequence uses TRBV27 and TRBJ2-3; 15 bases in the junction line up with TRBD2. This receptor has the CDR3 CASSPGLAGGSRFTQYF. The nucleotide sequence is given as TGTGCCAGCAGTCCTGGACTAGCGGGAGGGTCGAGGTTTACGCAGTATTTT.